This is a list of T cell receptor beta chains from one sample in a study of OX40 agonist ivuxolimab in advanced cancers. The protocol was immunoSEQ multiplex PCR, while the TCRdb copy is restricted to in-frame clones and leaves out a portion. This table holds under 90,000 clones, about 88% found once. The sequencing here drew on CD4+ or CD8+ T cells sorted from blood, taken in a trial of the OX40 agonist ivuxolimab. The receptors were sampled from an adult with an advanced solid tumor such as melanoma, head and neck, liver or kidney cancer. Each CDR3 is given with its conserved first and last residue. Each record gives: D gene, CDR3 length, V gene, clone size, J gene, CDR3 protein, CDR3 DNA. D genes are given only for firm matches. The listing skips clone size in some rows; elsewhere it reads once, few, many or a size class.

.	14	TRBV7-7	few	TRBJ2-3	CASSLGGYTDTQYF	TGTGCCAGCAGCTTAGGCGGGTACACCGATACGCAGTATTTT
.	14	TRBV2	.	TRBJ1-5	CASRTAYSNQPQHF	TGTGCCAGCAGGACAGCTTATAGCAATCAGCCCCAGCATTTT
.	13	TRBV6-5	few	TRBJ2-1	CASTKPGTDEQFF	TGTGCCAGCACCAAGCCAGGTACCGATGAGCAGTTCTTC
.	12	TRBV5-1	.	TRBJ1-6	CASRTNQGPLHF	TGCGCCAGCAGGACTAATCAGGGCCCCCTCCACTTT
.	14	TRBV6-5	once	TRBJ2-5	CASSQGPVAPTQYF	TGTGCCAGCAGTCAAGGACCGGTGGCGCCGACCCAGTACTTC
.	15	TRBV11-2	.	TRBJ1-3	CASSPLPRRGHTIYF	TGTGCCAGCAGCCCGCTCCCCCGGCGGGGACACACCATATATTTT
TRBD1	12	TRBV7-2	.	TRBJ1-1	CASSYDRGTAFF	TGTGCCAGCAGCTACGACAGGGGCACGGCTTTCTTT
.	13	TRBV19	.	TRBJ1-2	CASSINREGGYTF	TGTGCCAGTAGTATAAACAGGGAAGGTGGCTACACCTTC
TRBD2	15	TRBV5-4	.	TRBJ2-1	CASSWGSGRLDEQFF	TGTGCCAGCAGCTGGGGCAGCGGGAGACTCGATGAGCAGTTCTTC
TRBD1	14	TRBV11-1	few	TRBJ1-1	CASSSQGRNTEAFF	TGTGCCAGCAGCTCACAGGGGCGGAACACTGAAGCTTTCTTT
.	16	TRBV4-1	.	TRBJ2-5	CASSQAGDRISETQYF	TGCGCCAGCAGCCAAGCAGGGGACCGAATTTCGGAGACCCAGTACTTC
.	15	TRBV10-3	.	TRBJ1-6	CAISEDRSGNSPLHF	TGTGCCATCAGTGAGGACAGGTCAGGAAATTCACCCCTCCACTTT
TRBD2	14	TRBV5-4	few	TRBJ2-5	CASNMAGGRETQYF	TGTGCCAGCAATATGGCGGGGGGTAGAGAGACCCAGTACTTC
.	15	TRBV7-6	.	TRBJ2-1	CASSLAGLYSSEQFF	TGTGCCAGCAGCTTAGCAGGCCTTTATTCGTCTGAGCAGTTCTTC
TRBD1	15	TRBV7-6	.	TRBJ2-7	CASSIGDRGSYEQYF	TGTGCCAGCAGTATAGGGGACAGGGGTTCCTACGAGCAGTACTTC
.	12	TRBV21-1	once	TRBJ2-7	CASSKEGTEQYF	TGTGCCAGCAGCAAAGAGGGAACCGAGCAGTACTTC
TRBD1	15	TRBV12-5	.	TRBJ1-5	CASGLETGGKQPQHF	TGTGCTAGTGGTTTGGAAACAGGGGGCAAGCAGCCCCAGCATTTT
.	15	TRBV2	.	TRBJ1-2	CASSERTANNYGYTF	TGTGCCAGCAGTGAACGGACAGCAAATAACTATGGCTACACCTTC
.	14	TRBV25-1	.	TRBJ2-3	CASSDGRATDTQYF	TGTGCCAGCAGTGACGGTAGGGCCACAGATACGCAGTATTTT
.	15	TRBV18	.	TRBJ2-1	CASSPPTGSYNEQFF	TGTGCCAGCTCACCACCGACAGGTTCCTACAATGAGCAGTTCTTC
.	11	TRBV7-9	.	TRBJ1-1	CASSLAPEAFF	TGTGCCAGCAGCTTAGCTCCAGAAGCTTTCTTT
.	12	TRBV5-1	once	TRBJ1-1	CASSWDGGEAFF	TGCGCCAGCAGCTGGGATGGGGGTGAAGCTTTCTTT
.	14	TRBV27	.	TRBJ1-1	CASSFRQQNTEAFF	TGTGCCAGCAGTTTCAGACAGCAGAACACTGAAGCTTTCTTT
.	14	TRBV6-5	.	TRBJ1-3	CASRDSLSGNTIYF	TGTGCCAGCAGGGACAGTTTATCTGGAAACACCATATATTTT
.	12	TRBV10-3	.	TRBJ1-1	CAISRGAREAFF	TGTGCCATCAGCCGAGGGGCCCGGGAAGCTTTCTTT
TRBD1	15	TRBV5-1	.	TRBJ2-3	CASSIQGARTDTQYF	TGCGCCAGCTCCATTCAGGGGGCGAGGACAGATACGCAGTATTTT
.	15	TRBV7-3	.	TRBJ2-2	CASSRGTANTGELFF	TGTGCCAGCAGCCGGGGGACAGCTAACACCGGGGAGCTGTTTTTT
TRBD1	14	TRBV6-1	.	TRBJ1-4	CASRDRVFNEKLFF	TGTGCCAGCAGGGACAGGGTGTTTAATGAAAAACTGTTTTTT
.	15	TRBV12-2	once	TRBJ2-5	CASRQTPRVWETQYF	TGTGCAAGTCGCCAAACTCCTAGGGTATGGGAGACCCAGTACTTC
.	15	TRBV4-1	.	TRBJ1-4	CASSQERATNEKLFF	TGCGCCAGCAGCCAGGAGAGGGCAACTAATGAAAAACTGTTTTTT
.	13	TRBV29-1	few	TRBJ1-1	CSIMIHREAEAFF	TGCAGCATTATGATTCACAGGGAAGCTGAAGCTTTCTTT
.	18	TRBV4-2	once	TRBJ1-1	CASSQDLGQGLMNTEAFF	TGTGCCAGCAGCCAAGATCTGGGGCAGGGACTCATGAACACTGAAGCTTTCTTT
TRBD1	13	TRBV25-1	.	TRBJ2-5	CASRGQIQETQYF	TGTGCCAGCAGGGGACAGATCCAAGAGACCCAGTACTTC
.	14	TRBV5-1	once	TRBJ2-1	CASKGTEDHLTQFF	TGCGCCAGCAAAGGGACTGAGGACCACCTCACGCAGTTCTTC
TRBD2	15	TRBV5-4	.	TRBJ2-5	CASSPLASGSETQYF	TGTGCCAGCAGCCCTCTTGCGAGCGGGAGTGAGACCCAGTACTTC
.	14	TRBV6-1	.	TRBJ1-1	CASSGLGASTEAFF	TGTGCCAGCAGTGGGCTGGGGGCAAGCACTGAAGCTTTCTTT
.	15	TRBV7-9	.	TRBJ2-7	CASSLEVGQGYEQYF	TGTGCCAGCAGCTTAGAGGTGGGGCAAGGGTACGAGCAGTACTTC
TRBD1	14	TRBV6-1	.	TRBJ2-3	CASRGQVQGDTQYF	TGTGCCAGCAGGGGACAGGTCCAGGGGGATACGCAGTATTTT
TRBD1	16	TRBV18	few	TRBJ1-5	CASSRTGNGGNQPQHF	TGTGCCAGCTCACGGACAGGGAATGGTGGCAATCAGCCCCAGCATTTT
TRBD1	16	TRBV7-3	.	TRBJ2-2	CASSLTGRTETGELFF	TGTGCCAGCAGCTTGACAGGGCGAACGGAAACCGGGGAGCTGTTTTTT
TRBD1	15	TRBV6-5	.	TRBJ1-2	CASCPTGQLRYGYTF	TGTGCCAGCTGTCCTACGGGACAGTTAAGGTATGGCTACACCTTC
TRBD1	12	TRBV6-5	.	TRBJ2-7	CASSETGDEQYF	TGTGCCAGCAGCGAGACAGGGGATGAGCAGTACTTC
.	15	TRBV5-1	.	TRBJ1-1	CASRGVGKMNTEAFF	TGCGCCAGCAGAGGAGTGGGCAAGATGAACACTGAAGCTTTCTTT
.	13	TRBV7-9	.	TRBJ1-5	CASSLGVGEPQHF	TGTGCCAGCAGCTTGGGAGTGGGCGAACCCCAGCACTTT
.	14	TRBV15	.	TRBJ1-2	CATSRDPGNYGYTF	TGTGCCACCAGCAGAGATCCAGGAAACTATGGCTACACCTTC
TRBD2	19	TRBV27	.	TRBJ2-3	CASSYPHGLAGGPSDTQYF	TGTGCCAGCAGTTACCCCCACGGACTAGCGGGAGGGCCGTCAGATACGCAGTATTTT
.	15	TRBV6-5	once	TRBJ1-5	CASRQGTFSNQPQHF	TGTGCCAGCAGACAGGGAACCTTTAGCAATCAGCCCCAGCATTTT
.	19	TRBV11-3	few	TRBJ2-2	CASSLGFAPGISDTGELFF	TGTGCCAGCAGCTTAGGGTTTGCTCCAGGGATCAGCGACACCGGGGAGCTGTTTTTT
.	14	TRBV4-3	.	TRBJ1-1	CASSQDQGNTEAFF	TGCGCCAGCAGCCAAGACCAGGGGAACACTGAAGCTTTCTTT
.	15	TRBV6-1	.	TRBJ1-1	CASSPTSTGYTEAFF	TGTGCCAGCAGTCCGACATCCACAGGGTACACTGAAGCTTTCTTT
.	14	TRBV6-5	.	TRBJ2-7	CASSPQIGGYEQYF	TGTGCCAGCAGCCCCCAAATCGGGGGCTACGAGCAGTACTTC
.	16	TRBV5-4	.	TRBJ2-5	CASSLGHTLGGETQYF	TGTGCCAGCAGCTTGGGCCATACGCTAGGAGGGGAGACCCAGTACTTC
TRBD2	13	TRBV28	.	TRBJ2-1	CASSLGLAGVEFF	TGTGCCAGCAGTTTGGGACTAGCGGGAGTCGAGTTCTTC
TRBD2	14	TRBV6-4	.	TRBJ2-1	CASSASGSDNEQFF	TGTGCCAGCAGTGCTAGCGGGAGTGATAATGAGCAGTTCTTC
.	13	TRBV6-5	.	TRBJ1-1	CASSYQGGTEAFF	TGTGCCAGCAGTTATCAAGGGGGGACTGAAGCTTTCTTT
.	12	TRBV19	.	TRBJ1-5	CASRDSNQPQHF	TGTGCCAGTAGGGACAGCAATCAGCCCCAGCATTTT
.	18	TRBV6-4	.	TRBJ1-3	CASSDSLGRRSSGNTIYF	TGTGCCAGCAGTGACTCCCTGGGCAGGCGAAGCTCTGGAAACACCATATATTTT
.	15	TRBV19	.	TRBJ1-3	CASSLSGISGNTIYF	TGTGCCAGTAGTTTAAGCGGAATCTCTGGAAACACCATATATTTT
.	12	TRBV5-6	once	TRBJ1-5	CASSRDNQPQHF	TGTGCCAGCAGCAGGGACAATCAGCCCCAGCATTTT